Listed here are 9 T cell receptor beta chains from one sample, sequenced in a study of shared clonotypes between healthy human individuals. Assay used: immunoSEQ multiplex PCR; TCRdb lists only in-frame clones, some missing. This table holds 2 million to 2.5 million clones, approximately 95% found once. The naive CD8 population came from CD45RO-negative cells selected for CCR7, without terminally differentiated effector memory CD45RA+ cells. Sequencing was carried out using naive CD8+ T cells sorted from blood. The receptors were gathered from a man between 18 and 29 years old in good health.

V is TRBV13 and J is TRBJ1-2; a possible D gene is TRBD1 (5 bases). The CDR3 is 12 amino acids. In germline, CDR1 is PRHDT, CDR2 FYEKMQ (reference sequence). V lost 4 bases to trimming and J lost 8 bases, with 11 bases between them. The CDR3 spells CASSSGQPGYTF. In DNA, the CDR3 is TGTGCCAGCAGCTCGGGGCAGCCCGGCTACACCTTC.

The V gene is TRBV29-1, the J gene TRBJ2-5; tentative D call: TRBD2 (6 bases). The CDR3 extends over 15 amino acids. V lost 4 bases and J 1 base, leaving 16 bases between the germline ends. Germline V gene lookup returns CDR1 SQVTM and CDR2 ANQGSEA. The CDR3 nucleotides are TGCAGCGTTGCCCTGGGACTCGGGAGCCAAGAGACCCAGTACTTC. Amino acid sequence: CSVALGLGSQETQYF.

As for this clone: The identical CDR3 is also encoded by other nucleotide sequences in the sample. The chain joins TRBV5-1 to TRBJ2-3; the D gene is possibly TRBD2 (7 bases). The CDR3 has 15 residues. Between the trimmed V and J ends, which lost 2 bases and 1 base, there was a span of 11 bases. Looked up from germline, CDR1 is SGHRS and CDR2 is YFSETQ. In nucleotides, the CDR3 is TGCGCCAGCAGCTTAAGGGGGGGAGGCACAGATACGCAGTATTTT. As protein: CASSLRGGGTDTQYF. The entire variable domain, with the rest obtained from reference TRBV5-1 and TRBJ2-3, is as follows: KAGVTQTPRYLIKTRGQQVTLSCSPISGHRSVSWYQQTPGQGLQFLFEYFSETQRNKGNFPGRFSGRQFSNSRSEMNVSTLELGDSALYLCASSLRGGGTDTQYFGPGTRLTVL.

The V gene is TRBV27, the J gene TRBJ2-7, with 10 bases matching TRBD1. The CDR3 contains 15 residues. The germline V gene encodes CDR1 MNHEY and CDR2 SMNVEV (reference sequence). Trimming cost V 5 bases and J 3 bases; bases outside gene matches: 7. The CDR3 region has the DNA TGTGCCAGCAGTCTAGGGACAGGGGCACACTACGAGCAGTACTTC. It yields the protein CASSLGTGAHYEQYF.

The chain links TRBV5-4 to TRBJ2-1; tentatively, D is TRBD2 (6 bases). The V end was cut by 4 bases, the J end by 0 bases, with 14 bases between. The CDR3 has 16 residues. The germline V gene has CDR1 SGHNT and CDR2 YYREEE (reference sequence). CDR3 sequence reads: CASSETSSSSYNEQFF. DNA for the CDR3: TGTGCCAGCAGCGAAACTAGCAGCAGCTCCTACAATGAGCAGTTCTTC.

This chain joins TRBV30 and TRBJ2-6, with D possibly matching TRBD1 (6 bases). The CDR3 runs 14 residues. The germline CDR1 and CDR2 sequences are GTSNPN and SVGIG (reference sequence). V lost 3 bases and J 5 bases, leaving 11 bases between the germline ends. The CDR3: CAWRDRDRANVLTF. The CDR3 DNA reads TGTGCCTGGAGAGACCGGGACAGGGCCAACGTCCTGACTTTC.

Note on this clone: Other DNA sequences from this sample encode an identical CDR3 as well. The V gene is TRBV9, the J gene TRBJ1-1; D gene uncertain. Germline CDR1 is SGDLS and CDR2 is YYNGEE. This CDR3 is built from 13 residues. The germline V and J ends were trimmed by 2 bases and 3 bases, with 8 bases remaining between them. The CDR3 nucleotides read TGTGCCAGCAGCGTCGGACCTCACACTGAAGCTTTCTTT. Translating gives CASSVGPHTEAFF. Variable domain in full (rest from reference TRBV9 and TRBJ1-1): DSGVTQTPKHLITATGQRVTLRCSPRSGDLSVYWYQQSLDQGLQFLIQYYNGEERAKGNILERFSAQQFPDLHSELNLSSLELGDSALYFCASSVGPHTEAFFGQGTRLTVV.

The chain's CDR3 is CASSEALTDPSTDTQYF. The CDR3 bases are TGTGCCAGCAGTGAAGCGCTTACGGACCCTAGCACAGATACGCAGTATTTT. The chain employs TRBV6-1 and TRBJ2-3; D not resolved. Trimming took 0 bases from V and 0 from J, leaving 13 bases between them. CDR3 size: 17 residues. Germline assignment: CDR1 MNHNS and CDR2 SASEGT.

The chain uses TRBV11-2 and TRBJ2-3, with 7 positions matching TRBD2. Per the germline V gene, CDR1 is SGHAT and CDR2 is FQNNGV. With 3 bases clipped from V and 4 bases from J, the junction kept 16 bases outside the gene matches. This CDR3 has 18 residues. The CDR3 sequence is CASSFPRASGTYPDTQYF. The CDR3 coding sequence is TGTGCCAGCAGCTTTCCCCGAGCTAGCGGAACCTACCCAGATACGCAGTATTTT.